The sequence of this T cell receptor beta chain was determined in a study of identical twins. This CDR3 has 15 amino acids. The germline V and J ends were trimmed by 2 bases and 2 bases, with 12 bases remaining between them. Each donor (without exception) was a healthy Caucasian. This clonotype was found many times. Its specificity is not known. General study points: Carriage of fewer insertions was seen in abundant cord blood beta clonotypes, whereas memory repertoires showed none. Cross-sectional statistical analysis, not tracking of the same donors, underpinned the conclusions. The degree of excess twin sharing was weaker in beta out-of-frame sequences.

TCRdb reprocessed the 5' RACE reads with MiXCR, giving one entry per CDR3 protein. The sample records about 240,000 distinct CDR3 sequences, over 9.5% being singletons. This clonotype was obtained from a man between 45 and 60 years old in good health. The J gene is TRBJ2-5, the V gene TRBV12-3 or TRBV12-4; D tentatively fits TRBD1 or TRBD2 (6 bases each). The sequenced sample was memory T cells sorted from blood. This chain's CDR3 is CASSLRGLGQETQYF. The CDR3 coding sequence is TGTGCCAGCAGTTTACGGGGGCTAGGGCAAGAGACCCAGTACTTC.